These 7 T cell receptor beta chains were all obtained from the same sample, sequenced in a study of CD4 T cells in relation to SARS-CoV-2 and coronaviruses. Data came from immunoSEQ multiplex PCR; TCRdb stores just in-frame clones and leaves some out. The sample yields approximately 64,000 clones, about 95% seen once. Unexposed donor CD4+ T cells date from about 2011-2018, before the COVID-19 pandemic. The source material was naive CD4+ T cells from PBMCs. The sample's subset: naive CD4+ T cells isolated by negative enrichment. The source is a human donor in good health.

V gene TRBV28 combines with J gene TRBJ2-7; unclear D gene. The germline V gene encodes CDR1 MDHEN and CDR2 SYDVKM. The V gene lost 6 bases and the J gene lost 2 bases, with 11 bases spanning the gap. The CDR3 totals 13 residues. This CDR3 is CASSGGSTYEQYF. CDR3 DNA sequence: TGTGCCAGCAGCGGCGGTTCCACCTACGAGCAGTACTTC.

The CDR3 spells CASSMSRQGATEAFF. Here the CDR3 DNA reads TGTGCCAGTAGTATGTCCCGACAGGGTGCCACTGAAGCTTTCTTT. This chain uses TRBV19 with TRBJ1-1, with 7 bases lining up with TRBD1. CDR3 length: 15 residues. Germline loops: CDR1 LNHDA, CDR2 SQIVND (reference sequence). J was trimmed by 4 bases and V by 3 bases; bases with no gene match: 8.

The rearrangement uses TRBV19 and TRBJ2-2; D might be TRBD2 (6 bases). CDR1 and CDR2 (germline): LNHDA, SQIVND (reference sequence). V gave up 3 bases and J gave up 8 bases, with 10 bases separating them. The CDR3 length is 13 residues. DNA for the CDR3: TGTGCCAGTAGTATCCGGGGGACGGGGGAGCTGTTTTTT. Protein sequence: CASSIRGTGELFF.

This clone was seen just once. This sequence joins TRBV6-5 and TRBJ1-5; 7 bases are a match to TRBD1. The germline V gene has CDR1 MNHEY and CDR2 SVGAGI. The V and J ends lost 6 bases and 3 bases, in that order; junction bases with no gene match: 5. This CDR3 is 14 amino acids long. CDR3 nucleotides: TGTGCCAGCAGGGAGGGACAGATCAATCAGCCCCAGCATTTT. Protein: CASREGQINQPQHF.

This sequence joins TRBV10-2 and TRBJ1-1, with D unresolved. The CDR3 totals 11 residues. Between the trimmed V and J ends, which lost 8 bases and 2 bases, there was a span of 6 bases. Per the germline V gene, CDR1 is WSHSY and CDR2 is SAAADI. The CDR3 nucleotides are TGCGCCAGCCGGGAAAACACTGAAGCTTTCTTT. Protein: CASRENTEAFF.

In regard to this clone: The same CDR3 also results from other DNA sequences found in this sample. V and J are TRBV11-2 and TRBJ1-2; D is ambiguous. The CDR3 consists of 13 residues. The germline V gene encodes CDR1 SGHAT and CDR2 FQNNGV. V lost 1 base and J lost 4, with 7 bases in between. The CDR3 coding sequence is TGTGCCAGCAGCTTAGCGGGGAGCTATGGCTACACCTTC. Protein: CASSLAGSYGYTF.

This sequence joins TRBV2 and TRBJ1-3; D perhaps matches TRBD1 (6 bases). This CDR3 contains 14 residues. V was cut by 8 bases and J by 4 bases, with 15 bases left in between. The V gene's germline CDR1 is SNHLY and CDR2 FYNNEI. The CDR3 DNA reads as TGTGCCAGCGACGTACAGGGACTCGGAAACACCATATATTTT. This encodes CASDVQGLGNTIYF. Full variable domain (missing parts from reference TRBV2 and TRBJ1-3): EPEVTQTPSHQVTQMGQEVILRCVPISNHLYFYWYRQILGQKVEFLVSFYNNEISEKSEIFDDQFSVERPDGSNFTLKIRSTKLEDSAMYFCASDVQGLGNTIYFGEGSWLTVV.